The entry below gives a single T cell receptor (beta chain) sequence along with its context. Its antigen is unidentified. Repertoires were generated with immunoSEQ multiplex PCR, while TCRdb's copy carries only in-frame clones and drops some. Altogether roughly 99,000 clones are present, over 85% being singletons, with the ten largest covering 0.46%. The data belong to a study of Tregs in tolerant kidney transplant recipients. Study-level findings and limits: This study did not directly address biological reproducibility.

Looked up from germline, CDR1 is MDHEN and CDR2 is SYDVKM. The CDR3 length is 15 residues. Trimming cost V 6 bases and J 7 bases; bases outside gene matches: 11. The sequencing here drew on CD4+ T cells from blood, taken before the transplant. The chain is built from TRBV28 and TRBJ1-5; 8 bases map to TRBD1. This receptor was identified in a human donor who received a combined kidney and bone marrow transplant. CDR3 coding DNA: TGTGCCAGCAGAGATGACAGGGGCCGAGGGCAGCCCCAGCATTTT. This gives the protein CASRDDRGRGQPQHF.